Listed here are 18 T cell receptor beta chains from one sample, sequenced in a study of somatic mutations in cytotoxic T cells in rheumatoid arthritis. Only in-frame clones appear in the TCRdb table, and some are missing; sequencing was by immunoSEQ multiplex PCR. This table has 4,000 to 6,000 clones, just under 80% appearing once. The specimen sequenced was CD8+ T cells sorted from blood. Every receptor here comes from a man in his 70s with rheumatoid arthritis.

This clone was counted a single time. CDR3 loop: CASSQVGLAGGSYNEQFF. CDR3 DNA sequence: TGCGCCAGCAGCCAAGTGGGGCTAGCGGGAGGGTCCTACAATGAGCAGTTCTTC. The rearrangement links TRBV4-1 to TRBJ2-1, with TRBD2 matching over 12 bases. Germline V gene lookup returns CDR1 MGHRA and CDR2 YSYEKL. Trimming cost V 1 base and J 1 base; bases outside gene matches: 5. The CDR3 totals 18 residues.

This rearrangement joins TRBV25-1 to TRBJ2-7; D perhaps matches TRBD1 (6 bases). V was cut by 6 bases and J by 9 bases, with 15 bases left in between. This CDR3 is 12 amino acids long. In germline, CDR1 is MGHDK, CDR2 SYGVNS. This chain's CDR3 is CASSTPQGRQYF. In DNA, the CDR3 is TGTGCCAGCAGCACTCCCCAGGGGCGGCAGTACTTC.

The chain carries TRBV5-5 and TRBJ1-1; D is undetermined. Per germline, CDR1 SGHKS and CDR2 YYEKEE (reference sequence). The CDR3 is 12 amino acids. Deletions cut 4 bases from V and 7 bases from J, with 11 bases between. The DNA for the CDR3 is TGTGCCAGCAGCCAAGACTTGCTTGAAGCTTTCTTT. It encodes CASSQDLLEAFF. Together with reference TRBV5-5 and TRBJ1-1, the CDR3 gives the full variable domain: DAGVTQSPTHLIKTRGQQVTLRCSPISGHKSVSWYQQVLGQGPQFIFQYYEKEERGRGNFPDRFSARQFPNYSSELNVNALLLGDSALYLCASSQDLLEAFFGQGTRLTVV.

This clone was found a few times. The chain links TRBV4-1 to TRBJ1-1, with 9 bases fitting TRBD1. This CDR3 contains 15 residues. After removal of 4 bases from V and 2 bases from J, the junction contained 5 bases not matched to a gene. The germline gives CDR1 MGHRA, CDR2 YSYEKL. CDR3 in amino acids: CASSLLGQGNTEAFF. CDR3 in DNA: TGCGCCAGCAGCCTCCTGGGACAGGGCAACACTGAAGCTTTCTTT.

The table lists this clone with a few counts. V is TRBV30 and J is TRBJ2-5; TRBD1 is a possible D gene (6 bases). Trimming cost V 1 base and J 2 bases, with 14 bases left between them. Germline V CDR1 and CDR2: GTSNPN, SVGIG (reference sequence). CDR3 length equals 15 residues. CDR3 loop: CAWSASWGRQETQYF. CDR3 sequence (DNA): TGTGCCTGGAGTGCCTCTTGGGGGCGGCAAGAGACCCAGTACTTC.

This clone has just one count. The genes are TRBV13 and TRBJ1-1, with 7 bases matching TRBD1. The CDR3 totals 14 residues. In germline, CDR1 is PRHDT, CDR2 FYEKMQ (reference sequence). V was pared by 3 bases and J by 1 base, with 2 bases of the junction left unmatched. For the CDR3, the DNA is TGTGCCAGCAGCTTCGGGACAGCGAACACTGAAGCTTTCTTT. Protein product: CASSFGTANTEAFF.

This clone is medium-sized (0.01 to 0.1%) in the sample. The V gene is TRBV6-1, the J gene TRBJ2-2; D is ambiguous. V dropped 0 bases and J dropped 8 bases, with 13 bases sitting between them. Looked up from germline, CDR1 is MNHNS and CDR2 is SASEGT. The length of the CDR3 is 15 residues. CDR3 in DNA: TGTGCCAGCAGTGAAGCGGTAGGCTCCGGGGGGGAGCTGTTTTTT. Translation gives CASSEAVGSGGELFF.

V is TRBV6-1 and J is TRBJ2-7; 7 nucleotides agree with TRBD1. Trimming cost V 6 bases and J 5 bases; bases outside gene matches: 10. Germline assignment: CDR1 MNHNS and CDR2 SASEGT. This CDR3 contains 14 residues. The CDR3 region has the DNA TGTGCCAGCAGCGCTAGCAGGGGGAGCAACGAGCAGTACTTC. Translating it yields CASSASRGSNEQYF.

The chain has TRBV13 and TRBJ2-7; possible D gene TRBD1, 6 bases. The length of the CDR3 is 15 residues. Trimming took 2 bases from V and 7 from J, leaving 18 bases between them. Germline V lookup: CDR1 PRHDT, CDR2 FYEKMQ (reference sequence). This CDR3 reads CASSLRAGVRKEQYF. CDR3 in DNA: TGTGCCAGCAGCTTAAGGGCAGGGGTTCGAAAAGAGCAGTACTTC.

This clone was detected only a few times. The rearrangement links TRBV5-5 to TRBJ2-2, with a possible D match to TRBD1 (6 bases). With 7 bases removed from V and 0 bases from J, the gap between germline ends came to 13 bases. The germline CDR1 and CDR2 sequences are SGHKS and YYEKEE (reference sequence). CDR3 length: 15 residues. The CDR3 is CASDPGTTNTGELFF. The CDR3 bases are TGTGCCAGCGACCCCGGGACAACGAACACCGGGGAGCTGTTTTTT.

The V gene is TRBV13, the J gene TRBJ2-3, with D possibly TRBD1 on 6 matching bases. Trimming removed 1 base at V and 1 base at J, with 12 bases between. This CDR3 has 16 residues. In germline, CDR1 is PRHDT, CDR2 FYEKMQ (reference sequence). The CDR3 spells CASSLEGVSGTDTQYF. CDR3 in DNA: TGTGCCAGCAGCTTAGAGGGGGTATCGGGCACAGATACGCAGTATTTT.

This chain links TRBV5-4 with TRBJ2-1; perhaps TRBD2 as D (7 bases). The CDR3 consists of 14 residues. Germline CDR1 and CDR2: SGHNT and YYREEE (reference sequence). V was shortened by 7 bases and J by 7 bases, with 18 bases between the two germline ends. CDR3: CASREGGPGNEQFF. The CDR3 DNA reads TGTGCCAGCCGCGAGGGGGGGCCGGGGAATGAGCAGTTCTTC.

This clone was picked up a small number of times. The V call is TRBV5-4, the J call TRBJ1-4; a weak D match, TRBD1 (6 bases). The CDR3 length is 14 residues. Germline assignment: CDR1 SGHNT and CDR2 YYREEE (reference sequence). V was trimmed by 0 bases and J by 7 bases, leaving 10 bases between them. CDR3 coding DNA: TGTGCCAGCAGCTTGGGGGGGCTTGGTGAAAAACTGTTTTTT. This sequence encodes CASSLGGLGEKLFF.

The J gene is TRBJ1-1, the V gene TRBV19; D is perhaps TRBD1 (5 bases). Germline lookup yields CDR1 LNHDA and CDR2 SQIVND (reference sequence). The CDR3 extends over 13 amino acids. Trimming pared 3 bases from V and 1 base from J, leaving 6 bases between. CDR3 sequence (DNA): TGTGCCAGTAGTATCCAGGGGAACACTGAAGCTTTCTTT. This gives the protein CASSIQGNTEAFF.

This clone was observed a single time. This sequence joins TRBV6-5 and TRBJ2-7; 9 bases match TRBD1. V lost 6 bases to trimming and J lost 2 bases; unmatched junction nucleotides: 5. The germline V gene encodes CDR1 MNHEY and CDR2 SVGAGI. CDR3 size: 14 residues. The CDR3 sequence: CASSAGTGTYEQYF. The CDR3 nucleotides are TGTGCCAGCAGCGCCGGGACAGGGACCTACGAGCAGTACTTC.

The rearrangement uses TRBV19 and TRBJ1-5; 8 nucleotides line up with TRBD1. V lost 4 bases to trimming and J lost 2 bases; unmatched junction nucleotides: 13. The CDR3 runs 18 residues. Looked up from germline, CDR1 is LNHDA and CDR2 is SQIVND (reference sequence). The CDR3 DNA reads TGTGCCAGTAGTACGAACCTGGACAGGGATGCTGGCAATCAGCCCCAGCATTTT. It is translated as CASSTNLDRDAGNQPQHF.

The V gene is TRBV19, the J gene TRBJ1-5; 9 bases align to TRBD1. Germline values: CDR1 LNHDA, CDR2 SQIVND (reference sequence). V gave up 0 bases and J gave up 6 bases; unmatched junction bases: 6. The length of the CDR3 is 16 residues. The CDR3 loop reads CASSIERGQGRQPQHF. The DNA for the CDR3 is TGTGCCAGTAGTATAGAAAGGGGACAGGGTCGTCAGCCCCAGCATTTT.

The gene calls are TRBV29-1 and TRBJ2-1; TRBD1 might be the D (5 bases). This CDR3 spans 16 amino acids. Germline values: CDR1 SQVTM, CDR2 ANQGSEA. Trimming cost V 3 bases and J 0 bases, with 15 bases left between them. The CDR3, as DNA: TGCAGCGTTGAGGGGCCACAGGCGAGCTCCTACAATGAGCAGTTCTTC. It encodes CSVEGPQASSYNEQFF.